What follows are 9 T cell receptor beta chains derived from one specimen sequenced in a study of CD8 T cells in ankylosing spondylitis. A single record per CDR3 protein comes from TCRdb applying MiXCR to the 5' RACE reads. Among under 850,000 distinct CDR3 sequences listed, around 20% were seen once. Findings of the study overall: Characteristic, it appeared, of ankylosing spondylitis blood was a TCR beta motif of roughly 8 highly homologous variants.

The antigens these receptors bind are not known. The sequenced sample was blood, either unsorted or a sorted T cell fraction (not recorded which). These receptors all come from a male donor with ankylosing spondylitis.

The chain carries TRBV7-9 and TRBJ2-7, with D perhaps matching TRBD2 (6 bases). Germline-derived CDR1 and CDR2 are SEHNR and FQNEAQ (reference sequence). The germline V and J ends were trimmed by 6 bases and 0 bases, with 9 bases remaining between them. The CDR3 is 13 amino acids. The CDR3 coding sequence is TGTGCCAGCAGGGTTAGCGGCTCCTACGAGCAGTACTTC. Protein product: CASRVSGSYEQYF.

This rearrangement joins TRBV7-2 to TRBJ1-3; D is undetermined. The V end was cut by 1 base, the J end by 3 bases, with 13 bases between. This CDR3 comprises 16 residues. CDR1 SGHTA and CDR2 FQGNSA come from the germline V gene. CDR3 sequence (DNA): TGTGCCAGCAGCTTAGTTAGAGGGATGAGTGGAAACACCATATATTTT. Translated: CASSLVRGMSGNTIYF.

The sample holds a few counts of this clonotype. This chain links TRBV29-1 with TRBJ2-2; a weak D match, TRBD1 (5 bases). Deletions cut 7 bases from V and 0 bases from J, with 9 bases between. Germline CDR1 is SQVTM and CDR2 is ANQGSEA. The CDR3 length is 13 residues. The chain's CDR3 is CSGTFANTGELFF. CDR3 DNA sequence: TGCAGCGGGACATTCGCGAACACCGGGGAGCTGTTTTTT.

The DNA for the CDR3 is TGTGCCAGCAGCTTAATAGGCCGGGCGACAGGAACATCCTACGAGCAGTACTTC. This sequence encodes CASSLIGRATGTSYEQYF. The chain links TRBV13 to TRBJ2-7; D is possibly TRBD1 (6 bases). The CDR3 is 18 amino acids. V was clipped by 2 bases and J by 1 base, with 21 bases between them. The germline V gene has CDR1 PRHDT and CDR2 FYEKMQ (reference sequence).

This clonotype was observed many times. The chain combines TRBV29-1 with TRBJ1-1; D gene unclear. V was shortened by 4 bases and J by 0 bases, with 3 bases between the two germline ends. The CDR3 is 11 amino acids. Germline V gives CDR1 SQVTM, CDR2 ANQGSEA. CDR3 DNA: TGCAGCGTTGTTGTGAACACTGAAGCTTTCTTT. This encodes CSVVVNTEAFF.

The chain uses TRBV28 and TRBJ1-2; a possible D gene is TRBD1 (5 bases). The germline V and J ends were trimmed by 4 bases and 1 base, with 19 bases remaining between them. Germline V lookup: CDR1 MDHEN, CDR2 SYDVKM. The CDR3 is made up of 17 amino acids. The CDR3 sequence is CASSSTRGGRINYGYTF. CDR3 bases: TGTGCCAGCAGTTCTACCCGCGGGGGTCGAATTAACTATGGCTACACCTTC.

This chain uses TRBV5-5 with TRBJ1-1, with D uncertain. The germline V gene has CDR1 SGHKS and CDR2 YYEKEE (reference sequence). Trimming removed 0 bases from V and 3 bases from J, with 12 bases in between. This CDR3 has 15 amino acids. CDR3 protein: CASSLDPSYYTEAFF. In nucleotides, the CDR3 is TGTGCCAGCAGCTTGGACCCCTCCTACTACACTGAAGCTTTCTTT.

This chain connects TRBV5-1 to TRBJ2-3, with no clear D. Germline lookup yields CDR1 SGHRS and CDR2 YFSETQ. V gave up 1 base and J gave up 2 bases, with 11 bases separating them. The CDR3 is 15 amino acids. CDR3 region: CASSLNAPSTDTQYF. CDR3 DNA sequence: TGCGCCAGCAGCTTGAACGCTCCCTCCACAGATACGCAGTATTTT.

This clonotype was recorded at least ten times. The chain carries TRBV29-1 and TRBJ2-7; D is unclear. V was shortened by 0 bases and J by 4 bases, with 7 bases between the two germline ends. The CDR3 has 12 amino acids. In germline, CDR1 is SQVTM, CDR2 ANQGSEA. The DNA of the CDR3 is TGCAGCGTTGAAGAGGGAAGGTACGAGCAGTACTTC. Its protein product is CSVEEGRYEQYF.